Shown below are 22 T cell receptor beta chains from a single sample sequenced in a study of blood T cell repertoires in COVID-19. Produced via immunoSEQ multiplex PCR; TCRdb's table is partial and in-frame only. The sample holds some 150,000 clones; about 85% are singletons and the top ten take approximately 0.63%. Input material: peripheral blood. These TCRs come from a man in his fifties or sixties with COVID-19, enrolled during active disease.

The chain couples TRBV6-5 to TRBJ2-1, with 12 bases identical to TRBD2. Germline CDR1 and CDR2: MNHEY and SVGAGI. This CDR3 is 15 amino acids long. The V gene end was trimmed by 5 bases and the J gene end by 9 bases; junction bases not matched to a gene: 8. CDR3 nucleotide sequence: TGTGCCAGCAGTCAGCCGGGACTAGCGGGCCTTGAGCAGTTCTTC. Translating gives CASSQPGLAGLEQFF.

The chain links TRBV9 to TRBJ1-3, with a weak D call TRBD1 (5 bases). V gave up 2 bases and J gave up 4 bases, with 10 bases separating them. CDR1 and CDR2 (germline): SGDLS, YYNGEE. The CDR3 has 14 amino acids. CDR3 in amino acids: CASSVAGLGNTIYF. The CDR3 region has the DNA TGTGCCAGCAGCGTGGCGGGGCTAGGAAACACCATATATTTT.

This clone was seen just once. This sequence joins TRBV19 and TRBJ1-1; D perhaps matches TRBD1 (5 bases). V lost 6 bases, J lost 8 bases, and 22 bases lay in between. Germline V gene data show CDR1 as LNHDA and CDR2 as SQIVND (reference sequence). This CDR3 has 15 amino acids. The CDR3 DNA reads TGTGCCAGTAGCCTCCGAAGCGGGGTGGCAGGGGAAGCTTTCTTT. This codes for CASSLRSGVAGEAFF.

This sequence joins TRBV19 and TRBJ1-1; D is possibly TRBD1 (5 bases). The V gene lost 5 bases and the J gene lost 1 base, with 14 bases spanning the gap. The CDR3 runs to 15 residues. The V gene's germline CDR1 is LNHDA and CDR2 SQIVND (reference sequence). The CDR3 DNA follows: TGTGCCAGTAGTTTCTCGACAGCTCCGAACACTGAAGCTTTCTTT. It yields the protein CASSFSTAPNTEAFF.

This clone has a single count. This chain connects TRBV12-5 to TRBJ1-2, with D unresolved. The V and J ends lost 3 bases and 7 bases respectively, with 9 bases between them. Germline V gives CDR1 LGHNT, CDR2 FRNRAP. The CDR3 sequence is 12 residues long. The CDR3: CASGFNEAGYTF. Here the CDR3 DNA reads TGTGCTAGTGGTTTTAACGAGGCTGGCTACACCTTC.

The genes are TRBV15 and TRBJ2-2, with D maybe TRBD1 (6 bases). The CDR3 consists of 15 residues. V lost 0 bases to trimming and J lost 3 bases, with 8 bases between them. The germline V gene has CDR1 LNHNV and CDR2 YYDKDF (reference sequence). Here the CDR3 reads CATSRDRGHTGELFF. DNA of the CDR3: TGTGCCACCAGCAGAGACAGGGGACACACCGGGGAGCTGTTTTTT.

The V gene is TRBV4-3, the J gene TRBJ1-2; 9 bases match TRBD1. Germline CDR1 reads LGHNA; CDR2 reads YSLEER. The CDR3 contains 15 residues. After removal of 5 bases from V and 8 bases from J, the junction contained 12 bases not matched to a gene. The CDR3 loop reads CASSKTGTGSLGYTF. The CDR3, as DNA: TGCGCCAGCAGCAAAACCGGGACAGGGTCGTTGGGCTACACCTTC.

V usage is TRBV7-9 and J usage is TRBJ1-3, with D hard to call. V lost 3 bases and J 0 bases, leaving 18 bases between the germline ends. The CDR3 consists of 18 residues. Germline V gene sequence: CDR1 SEHNR, CDR2 FQNEAQ (reference sequence). CDR3 sequence reads: CASSFSTSWGNSGNTIYF. CDR3 in DNA: TGTGCCAGCAGCTTCTCTACTAGCTGGGGAAACTCTGGAAACACCATATATTTT.

The rearrangement uses TRBV3-1 (or the pseudogene TRBV3-2) and TRBJ1-5; 9 nucleotides agree with TRBD1. The CDR3 is made up of 17 amino acids. V dropped 0 bases and J dropped 3; count of bases not matched to a gene: 6. Germline-derived CDR1 and CDR2 are LGHDT and YNNKEL (reference sequence). The CDR3 DNA is TGTGCCAGCAGCCAAGATCGAGGGACAGGGAACAATCAGCCCCAGCATTTT. Protein sequence: CASSQDRGTGNNQPQHF.

The chain links TRBV5-5 to TRBJ2-6; 8 bases are a match to TRBD1. This CDR3 spans 16 amino acids. Per the germline V gene, CDR1 is SGHKS and CDR2 is YYEKEE (reference sequence). Germline trimming cut 1 base from V and 3 bases from J; bases unmatched to any gene: 3. DNA of the CDR3: TGTGCCAGCAGCTTGCAGGGGGCGTATGGGGCCAACGTCCTGACTTTC. Its translation: CASSLQGAYGANVLTF.

As DNA, the CDR3 is TGTGCCAGTAGTGCTCGGGACAGGGCTCGGAGCAATCAGCCCCAGCATTTT. This codes for CASSARDRARSNQPQHF. The J gene is TRBJ1-5, the V gene TRBV19; TRBD1 matches at 9 bases. CDR3 length: 17 residues. V was clipped by 5 bases and J by 1 base; unmatched bases: 9. Germline values: CDR1 LNHDA, CDR2 SQIVND (reference sequence).

V and J are TRBV3-1 (or the pseudogene TRBV3-2) and TRBJ1-4; D is perhaps TRBD1 (6 bases). The ends were cut back, 4 bases at V and 8 bases at J, with 14 bases in the middle. This CDR3 is 14 amino acids long. Germline values: CDR1 LGHDT, CDR2 YNNKEL (reference sequence). The CDR3 sequence: CASSPGDLVEKLFF. CDR3 nucleotide sequence: TGTGCCAGCAGCCCAGGGGATCTAGTAGAAAAACTGTTTTTT.

The rearrangement uses TRBV29-1 and TRBJ2-1; TRBD2 is a possible D gene (5 bases). Trimming pared 8 bases from V and 3 bases from J, leaving 17 bases between. In germline, CDR1 is SQVTM, CDR2 ANQGSEA. The CDR3 extends over 14 amino acids. The CDR3 protein is CSTDRGLNYNEQFF. CDR3 in DNA: TGCAGCACCGACCGAGGACTGAACTACAATGAGCAGTTCTTC.

This clone was observed a single time. The CDR3 here is CASSYSLVQPQHF. CDR3 coding DNA: TGTGCCAGCAGTTACTCCTTAGTTCAGCCCCAGCATTTT. This chain joins TRBV6-6 and TRBJ1-5; D not resolved. V lost 0 bases to trimming and J lost 6 bases, with 6 bases between them. The CDR3 extends over 13 amino acids. The germline V gene has CDR1 MNHNY and CDR2 SVGAGI (reference sequence).

This clone has only a few counts. The rearrangement joins TRBV6-5 to TRBJ1-4; maybe TRBD1 (6 bases). The CDR3 length is 13 residues. Trimming removed 8 bases from V and 3 bases from J, with 10 bases in between. Germline V lookup: CDR1 MNHEY, CDR2 SVGAGI. CDR3 DNA: TGTGCCAGCTCCGGGGGGCCTAATGAAAAACTGTTTTTT. Protein sequence: CASSGGPNEKLFF.

J is TRBJ2-7 and V is TRBV5-8, with 8 positions matching TRBD1. The V segment lost 7 bases and the J segment 4 bases; nucleotides outside the gene matches: 10. The CDR3 length is 14 residues. Germline CDR1 and CDR2: SGHTS and YDEGEE. The CDR3 DNA reads as TGTGCCAGCGGGAGGACAGGGCCTCCTTACGAGCAGTACTTC. It specifies CASGRTGPPYEQYF.

The chain employs TRBV2 and TRBJ2-3; 8 positions match TRBD1. The CDR3 runs to 13 residues. In germline, CDR1 is SNHLY, CDR2 FYNNEI. Germline trimming cut 5 bases from V and 8 bases from J; bases unmatched to any gene: 6. CDR3 sequence: CASSLGQGTTQYF. The CDR3 nucleotides are TGTGCCAGCAGTCTAGGACAGGGCACTACGCAGTATTTT.

The CDR3 DNA reads as TGTGCCAGCAGGGCAGGGATTGCTGGGGCCAACGTCCTGACTTTC. Translated: CASRAGIAGANVLTF. This sequence joins TRBV27 and TRBJ2-6, with D possibly being TRBD1 (5 bases). V dropped 6 bases and J dropped 2 bases, with 11 bases sitting between them. CDR1 is MNHEY, CDR2 SMNVEV, per germline (reference sequence). The CDR3 runs 15 residues.

CDR3 loop: CASSPQVYTEAFF. CDR3 DNA sequence: TGTGCCAGCAGCCCTCAGGTCTACACTGAAGCTTTCTTT. The chain recombines TRBV3-1 (or the pseudogene TRBV3-2) with TRBJ1-1, with unresolved D. CDR1 is LGHDT, CDR2 YNNKEL, per germline (reference sequence). The CDR3 loop spans 13 amino acids. V lost 4 bases to trimming and J lost 3 bases, with 9 bases between them.

This chain joins TRBV19 and TRBJ1-6, with D hard to call. CDR3 length: 15 amino acids. V lost 3 bases, J lost 6 bases, and 12 bases lay in between. Germline V gene sequence: CDR1 LNHDA, CDR2 SQIVND (reference sequence). CDR3 in amino acids: CASSIPGRSNSPLHF. CDR3 bases: TGTGCCAGTAGTATCCCCGGGAGGAGTAATTCACCCCTCCACTTT. Full variable domain (missing parts from reference TRBV19 and TRBJ1-6): DGGITQSPKYLFRKEGQNVTLSCEQNLNHDAMYWYRQDPGQGLRLIYYSQIVNDFQKGDIAEGYSVSREKKESFPLTVTSAQKNPTAFYLCASSIPGRSNSPLHFGNGTRLTVT.

This chain links TRBV11-2 with TRBJ1-2, with D perhaps matching TRBD1 (6 bases). Germline assignment: CDR1 SGHAT and CDR2 FQNNGV. The CDR3 totals 11 residues. V lost 7 bases, J lost 4 bases, and 7 bases lay in between. CDR3: CASTGVYGYTF. In nucleotides, the CDR3 is TGTGCCAGCACAGGGGTCTATGGCTACACCTTC.

V is TRBV7-2 and J is TRBJ1-6; 10 bases map to TRBD1. Germline assignment: CDR1 SGHTA and CDR2 FQGNSA. The CDR3 covers 16 residues. The trim removed 4 bases at V and 8 bases at J, leaving 8 bases unmatched. CDR3 sequence (DNA): TGTGCCAGCAGCTCCGCCGTAGGACAGGGGGATTCACCCCTCCACTTT. It specifies CASSSAVGQGDSPLHF.